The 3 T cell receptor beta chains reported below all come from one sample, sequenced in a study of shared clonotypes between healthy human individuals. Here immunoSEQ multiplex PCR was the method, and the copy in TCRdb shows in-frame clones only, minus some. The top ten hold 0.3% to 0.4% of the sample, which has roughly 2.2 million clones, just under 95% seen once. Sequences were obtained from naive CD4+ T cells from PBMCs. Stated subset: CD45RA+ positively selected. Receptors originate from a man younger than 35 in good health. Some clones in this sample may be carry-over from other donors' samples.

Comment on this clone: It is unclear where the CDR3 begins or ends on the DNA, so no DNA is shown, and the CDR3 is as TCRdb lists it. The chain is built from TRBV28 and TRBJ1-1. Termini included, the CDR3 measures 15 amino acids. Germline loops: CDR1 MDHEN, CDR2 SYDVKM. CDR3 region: CASSFLAGRPPEAFF.

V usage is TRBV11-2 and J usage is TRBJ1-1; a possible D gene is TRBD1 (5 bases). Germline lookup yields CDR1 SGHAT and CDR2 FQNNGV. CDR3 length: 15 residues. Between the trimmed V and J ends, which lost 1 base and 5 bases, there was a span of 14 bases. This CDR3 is CASSLARGSGTEAFF. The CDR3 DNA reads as TGTGCCAGCAGCTTAGCGCGGGGCAGCGGGACTGAAGCTTTCTTT.

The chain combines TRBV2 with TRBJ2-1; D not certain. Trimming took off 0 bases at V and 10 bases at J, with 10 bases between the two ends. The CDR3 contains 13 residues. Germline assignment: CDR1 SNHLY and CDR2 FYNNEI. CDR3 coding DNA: TGTGCCAGCAGTGAAGCGCTTGTTGCAGAGCAGTTCTTC. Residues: CASSEALVAEQFF.